One sample yielded the 4 T cell receptor beta chains listed below, sequenced in a study of blood T cell repertoires in COVID-19. The data were produced by immunoSEQ multiplex PCR, yet TCRdb's version contains in-frame clones alone and is incomplete. The repertoire holds more than 95,000 clones, with roughly 80% as singletons. The sample comprised peripheral blood. These receptors were collected from an elderly woman with active or convalescent COVID-19.

The V gene is TRBV28, the J gene TRBJ1-2; D is uncertain. The V end lost 7 bases, the J end lost 5 bases, and 14 bases lay between the germline ends. Germline values: CDR1 MDHEN, CDR2 SYDVKM. This CDR3 contains 13 residues. The CDR3: CASISHGRYGYTF. The CDR3 DNA reads TGTGCCAGCATCTCACATGGGAGATATGGCTACACCTTC.

In its sample, this clone was seen once. The chain recombines TRBV27 with TRBJ1-1, with 7 bases identical to TRBD1. V lost 5 bases and J lost 5; bases outside the gene matches: 11. The germline V gene has CDR1 MNHEY and CDR2 SMNVEV (reference sequence). This CDR3 spans 15 amino acids. In DNA form, the CDR3 reads TGTGCCAGCAGTCCCGCCATAGGGGGCAGAACTGAAGCTTTCTTT. The encoded protein is CASSPAIGGRTEAFF.

The J gene is TRBJ1-5, the V gene TRBV12-3 or TRBV12-4; perhaps TRBD1 as D (6 bases). CDR3 size: 13 residues. Trimming cost V 8 bases and J 11 bases, with 19 bases left between them. CDR3 in DNA: TGTGCCAGCTGTACAGGGCGCGTTTGGTCCCAGCATTTT. This translates into CASCTGRVWSQHF.

V usage is TRBV7-2 and J usage is TRBJ1-5, with D unclear. Trimming shortened V by 5 bases and J by 7 bases, and 18 bases separated the two germline ends. Germline V CDR1 and CDR2: SGHTA, FQGNSA. The CDR3 has 15 residues. In DNA, the CDR3 is TGTGCCAGCAGCCTCAGTATGAGGGTACGACAGCCCCAGCATTTT. Encoded protein: CASSLSMRVRQPQHF.